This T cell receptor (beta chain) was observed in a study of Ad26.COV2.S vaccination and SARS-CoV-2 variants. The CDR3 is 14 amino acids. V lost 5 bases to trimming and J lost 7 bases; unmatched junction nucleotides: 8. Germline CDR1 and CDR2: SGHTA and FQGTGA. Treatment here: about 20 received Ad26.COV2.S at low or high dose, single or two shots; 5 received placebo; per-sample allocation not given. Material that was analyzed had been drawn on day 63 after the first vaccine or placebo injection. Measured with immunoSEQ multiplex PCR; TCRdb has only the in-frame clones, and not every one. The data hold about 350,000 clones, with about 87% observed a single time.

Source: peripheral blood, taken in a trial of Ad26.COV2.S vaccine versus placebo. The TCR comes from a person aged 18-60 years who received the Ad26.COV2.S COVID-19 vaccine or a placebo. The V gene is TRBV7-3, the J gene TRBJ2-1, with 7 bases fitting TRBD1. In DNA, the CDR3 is TGTGCCAGCAGCCTCCTCTCCAGGGGGAATGAGCAGTTCTTC. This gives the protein CASSLLSRGNEQFF. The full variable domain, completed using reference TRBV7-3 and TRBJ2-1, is GAGVSQTPSNKVTEKGKYVELRCDPISGHTALYWYRQSLGQGPEFLIYFQGTGAADDSGLPNDRFFAVRPEGSVSTLKIQRTERGDSAVYLCASSLLSRGNEQFFGPGTRLTVL.